A selection of T cell receptor beta chains follows, all from one sample in a study of T cells in Graves' hyperthyroidism and ophthalmopathy. TCRdb called the multiplex PCR reads again in MiXCR, with one record for every CDR3 protein. The table lists approximately 400,000 distinct CDR3 sequences, over 12% of them singletons, with 28% in the top ten. Sequenced sample: blood. The receptor set was obtained from a man aged 50 or older with Graves' ophthalmopathy. CDR3s include the opening cysteine and the closing phenylalanine or tryptophan. The D gene is left open where the match is weak. The size of a clone is reported for some rows only, either as once, few or many, or as a class for expanded clones.

many TRBD2 TRBJ2-7 TRBV15 CATSRGGGGGYEQYF TGTGCCACCAGCAGAGGTGGGGGGGGTGGCTACGAGCAGTACTTC
many - TRBJ2-3 TRBV20-1 CSAWADTQYF TGCAGTGCTTGGGCAGATACGCAGTATTTT
many TRBD2 TRBJ2-1 TRBV11-3 CASSSYTTSGNNEQFF TGTGCCAGCAGCAGCTATACGACTAGCGGGAACAATGAGCAGTTCTTC
many TRBD1 TRBJ2-3 TRBV5-1 CASGTGISTDTQYF TGCGCCAGCGGGACAGGGATCTCCACAGATACGCAGTATTTT
many - TRBJ2-3 TRBV15 CATSGRRFGGTQYF TGTGCCACCAGCGGAAGACGTTTTGGGGGTACGCAGTATTTT
- TRBD2 TRBJ2-2 TRBV6-1 CAHLGLAGGTGELFF TGTGCTCATTTGGGACTAGCGGGAGGAACCGGGGAGCTGTTTTTT
many TRBD1 TRBJ1-2 TRBV5-1 CASQAGTDYGYTF TGCGCCAGCCAGGCGGGGACAGACTATGGCTACACCTTC
many TRBD2 TRBJ2-7 TRBV11-2 CASSPTSGSRYEQYF TGTGCCAGCAGCCCGACTAGCGGGAGTAGGTACGAGCAGTACTTC
few - TRBJ2-6 TRBV9 CASSAPHRDFGANVLTF TGTGCCAGCAGCGCCCCTCACAGGGACTTCGGGGCCAACGTCCTGACTTTC
- - TRBJ1-1 TRBV28 CASTTLTPNTEAFF TGTGCCAGCACCACCCTGACACCGAACACTGAAGCTTTCTTT
few TRBD1 TRBJ1-1 TRBV19 CASSTPDRPTEAFF TGTGCCAGTAGTACCCCGGACAGGCCCACTGAAGCTTTCTTT
few - TRBJ2-5 TRBV7-8 CANSRGLQETQYF TGTGCCAACAGCCGAGGACTACAAGAGACCCAGTACTTC
- - TRBJ2-7 TRBV4-1 CASSQDKGYYEQYF TGCGCCAGCAGCCAAGATAAAGGTTACTACGAGCAGTACTTC
many - TRBJ2-3 TRBV20-1 CSARPSWDTQYF TGCAGTGCTAGGCCGAGCTGGGATACGCAGTATTTT
many - TRBJ2-3 TRBV2 CASVWGRAAHTDTQYF TGTGCCAGCGTATGGGGAAGAGCGGCCCACACAGATACGCAGTATTTT
few - TRBJ1-2 TRBV7-9 CASSLESSYGYTF TGTGCCAGCAGCCTAGAGAGCAGCTATGGCTACACCTTC
many - TRBJ2-7 TRBV6-1 CASSEGGLGSWYEQYF TGTGCCAGCAGTGAAGGAGGATTAGGGTCTTGGTACGAGCAGTACTTC
many TRBD2 TRBJ2-7 TRBV20-1 CSARERTGTSGRAGYEQYF TGCAGTGCTAGAGAAAGGACCGGGACTAGCGGGAGGGCCGGGTACGAGCAGTACTTC
many - TRBJ1-5 TRBV18 CASSQRDGPQHF TGTGCCAGCTCACAACGGGACGGTCCCCAGCATTTT
many - TRBJ2-3 TRBV28 CASSFVLAGTDTQYF TGTGCCAGCAGTTTCGTATTAGCGGGCACAGATACGCAGTATTTT
many TRBD1 TRBJ1-6 TRBV20-1 CSADPGQGNSPLHF TGCAGTGCTGACCCGGGACAGGGCAATTCACCCCTCCACTTT
- - TRBJ2-1 TRBV15 CATSIGDLIRHNEQFF TGTGCCACCAGCATTGGGGACCTAATTCGTCACAATGAGCAGTTCTTC
few TRBD1 TRBJ2-1 TRBV28 CASIPPGTGILRVPSPGQYEQFF TGTGCCAGTATCCCGCCCGGGACAGGGATACTTAGGGTACCTAGCCCAGGACAATATGAGCAGTTCTTC
many TRBD2 TRBJ2-1 TRBV5-1 CASSKGTSGYNEQFF TGCGCCAGCAGCAAAGGGACTAGCGGATACAATGAGCAGTTCTTC
- TRBD2 TRBJ2-5 TRBV5-1 CASSPGLAVETQYF TGCGCCAGCAGCCCCGGACTAGCAGTCGAGACCCAGTACTTC
many TRBD2 TRBJ2-1 TRBV24-1 CATSDGGRASYNEQFF TGTGCCACCTCTGATGGGGGGAGGGCGTCCTACAATGAGCAGTTCTTC
few - TRBJ2-5 TRBV30 CAWSVRWGSPHETQYF TGTGCCTGGAGTGTACGTTGGGGGTCACCACACGAGACCCAGTACTTC
few TRBD2 TRBJ2-1 TRBV6-4 CASSDGTSGKDEQFF TGTGCCAGCAGTGACGGTACTAGCGGGAAGGATGAGCAGTTCTTC
many - TRBJ1-6 TRBV20-1 CSAREPHRAGAFNSPLHF TGCAGTGCTAGAGAACCTCACAGGGCTGGGGCTTTTAATTCACCCCTCCACTTT
- TRBD1 TRBJ2-2 TRBV3-1 CASSPAGTGTNTGELFF TGTGCCAGCTCACCAGCCGGGACAGGGACGAACACCGGGGAGCTGTTTTTT
- - TRBJ1-4 TRBV25-1 CASSDLRETEYEKLFF TGTGCCAGCAGTGACCTGCGGGAAACTGAGTATGAAAAACTGTTTTTT
many TRBD2 TRBJ2-2 TRBV7-9 CASTRTSGRAERPGELFF TGTGCCAGCACCCGGACTAGCGGGAGGGCCGAGCGCCCCGGGGAGCTGTTTTTT
few - TRBJ2-3 TRBV19 CASSAPPYGGSTDTQYF TGTGCCAGTAGTGCCCCACCATATGGCGGTAGCACAGATACGCAGTATTTT
many - TRBJ2-7 TRBV30 CAWRKTYEQYF TGTGCCTGGCGAAAGACCTACGAGCAGTACTTC
many TRBD2 TRBJ2-1 TRBV20-1 CSARSTPGLAGYNEQFF TGCAGTGCTCGCTCTACCCCGGGACTAGCGGGATACAATGAGCAGTTCTTC
many - TRBJ2-1 TRBV30 CAWSALGVSGEQFF TGTGCCTGGAGTGCATTGGGGGTTAGCGGAGAGCAGTTCTTC
many - TRBJ1-5 TRBV6-1 CASISGDRNQPQHF TGTGCCAGCATCAGTGGGGACCGCAATCAGCCCCAGCATTTT
many - TRBJ2-1 TRBV6-1 CASSWATGTGKNEQFF TGTGCCAGCAGTTGGGCTACCGGGACGGGGAAAAATGAGCAGTTCTTC
few - TRBJ2-3 TRBV12-3/TRBV12-4 CASRQARRSSTDTQYF TGTGCCAGCAGGCAAGCGAGGAGGTCTAGCACAGATACGCAGTATTTT
- - TRBJ1-3 TRBV7-9 CASSRERFGNTIYF TGTGCCAGCAGCAGGGAAAGGTTCGGGAACACCATATATTTT
few - TRBJ2-3 TRBV5-1 CASSSGHGFPGDTQYF TGCGCCAGCAGCTCGGGCCATGGGTTTCCCGGAGATACGCAGTATTTT
many TRBD2 TRBJ2-3 TRBV9 CASSVASGGDTQYF TGTGCCAGCAGCGTAGCTAGCGGGGGAGATACGCAGTATTTT
- - TRBJ2-5 TRBV29-1 CSSIGGETQYF TGCAGCTCTATTGGGGGAGAGACCCAGTACTTC
few - TRBJ2-7 TRBV5-1 CASSKTGVSGSGYEQYF TGCGCCAGCAGCAAGACAGGGGTAAGCGGGAGCGGTTACGAGCAGTACTTC
- TRBD2 TRBJ2-2 TRBV6-1 CASRALAGGLDGELFF TGTGCCAGCAGAGCGTTGGCGGGAGGGCTTGACGGGGAGCTGTTTTTT
- TRBD1 TRBJ2-7 TRBV19 CASSTLDRGAYEQYF TGTGCCAGTAGTACCTTGGACAGGGGGGCCTACGAGCAGTACTTC
- - TRBJ1-3 TRBV7-6 CASSSSTRTRFGNTIYF TGTGCCAGCAGCTCGAGTACCCGGACCAGGTTTGGAAACACCATATATTTT
- - TRBJ2-7 TRBV7-6 CASSLTPGATYEQYF TGTGCCAGCAGCTTAACCCCAGGGGCTACCTACGAGCAGTACTTC
many TRBD1 TRBJ2-3 TRBV20-1 CSAKVAGGAADTQYF TGCAGTGCTAAAGTTGCAGGGGGCGCAGCAGATACGCAGTATTTT
many TRBD1 TRBJ1-2 TRBV6-1 CASSSGTGRVNYGYTF TGTGCCAGCTCGAGCGGGACAGGGAGGGTCAACTATGGCTACACCTTC
- TRBD2 TRBJ2-7 TRBV20-1 CSAETSGRGSYEQYF TGCAGTGCAGAGACTAGCGGGAGGGGCTCCTACGAGCAGTACTTC
- TRBD2 TRBJ2-2 TRBV20-1 CSALSGRAVGELFF TGCAGTGCACTTAGCGGGAGGGCGGTCGGGGAGCTGTTTTTT
many - TRBJ2-1 TRBV11-2 CASSLTTFREQFF TGTGCCAGCAGCTTGACCACATTCAGGGAGCAGTTCTTC
few - TRBJ2-7 TRBV6-4 CASRGGGIAANSTEQYF TGTGCCAGCAGAGGAGGGGGTATTGCGGCCAACTCTACGGAGCAGTACTTC
many - TRBJ2-7 TRBV10-3 CAISLKGTSYEQYF TGTGCCATCAGTTTAAAAGGGACTTCCTACGAGCAGTACTTC
many TRBD2 TRBJ2-1 TRBV10-3 CATSAVTSGGNNEQFF TGTGCCACCTCGGCCGTGACTAGCGGGGGAAACAATGAGCAGTTCTTC
many - TRBJ2-3 TRBV14 CASSPMGLKDTQYF TGTGCCAGCAGCCCTATGGGCCTGAAAGATACGCAGTATTTT